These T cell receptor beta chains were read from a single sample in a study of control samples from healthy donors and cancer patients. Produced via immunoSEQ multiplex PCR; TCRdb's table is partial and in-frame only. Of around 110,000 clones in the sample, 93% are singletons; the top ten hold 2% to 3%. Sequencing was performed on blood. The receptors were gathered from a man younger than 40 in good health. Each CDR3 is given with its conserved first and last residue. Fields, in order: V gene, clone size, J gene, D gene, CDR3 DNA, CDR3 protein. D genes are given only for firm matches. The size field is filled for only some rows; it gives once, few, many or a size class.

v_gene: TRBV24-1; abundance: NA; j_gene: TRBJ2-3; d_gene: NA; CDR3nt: TGTGCCACCAGTGATCGAGGGTACACAGATACGCAGTATTTT; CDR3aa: CATSDRGYTDTQYF
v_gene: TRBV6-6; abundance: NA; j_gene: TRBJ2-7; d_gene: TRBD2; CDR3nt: TGTGCCAGCAGTGCCGGGACTACCTACGAGCAGTACTTC; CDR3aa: CASSAGTTYEQYF
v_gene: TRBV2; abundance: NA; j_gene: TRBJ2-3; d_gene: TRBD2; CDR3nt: TGTGCCAGCAGTGCAAGCGGGGGGCCCACAGATACGCAGTATTTT; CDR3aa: CASSASGGPTDTQYF
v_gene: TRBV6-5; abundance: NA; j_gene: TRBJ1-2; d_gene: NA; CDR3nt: TGTGCCAGCAGGACGGGGGGCAACTATGGCTACACCTTC; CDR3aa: CASRTGGNYGYTF
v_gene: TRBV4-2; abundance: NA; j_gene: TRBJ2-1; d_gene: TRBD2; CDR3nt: TGTGCCAGCAGTCTAGCGGGGGGGGGAGAGCAGTTCTTC; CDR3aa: CASSLAGGGEQFF
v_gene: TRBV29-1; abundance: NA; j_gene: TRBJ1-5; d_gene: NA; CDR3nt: TGCAGCGTAGGACAGTCGGGGGAGCCCCAGCATTTT; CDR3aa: CSVGQSGEPQHF
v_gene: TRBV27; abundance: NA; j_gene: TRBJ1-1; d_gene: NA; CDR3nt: TGTGCCAGCAGTGCCTGGACAGTGTCTAAGAGGACTGAAGCTTTCTTT; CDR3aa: CASSAWTVSKRTEAFF
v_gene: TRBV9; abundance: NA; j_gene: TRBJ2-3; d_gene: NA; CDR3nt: TGTGCCAGCAGCGCCCTATACAGTGAGCAACTGACAGATACGCAGTATTTT; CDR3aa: CASSALYSEQLTDTQYF
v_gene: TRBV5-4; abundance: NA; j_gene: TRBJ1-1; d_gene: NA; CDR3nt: TGTGCCAGCAGCTTGGTAGTAGGGACTGAAGCTTTCTTT; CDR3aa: CASSLVVGTEAFF
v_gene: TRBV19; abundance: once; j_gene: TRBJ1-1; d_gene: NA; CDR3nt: TGTGCCAGTAGTATAGGCCGGGAGAACACTGAAGCTTTCTTT; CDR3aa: CASSIGRENTEAFF
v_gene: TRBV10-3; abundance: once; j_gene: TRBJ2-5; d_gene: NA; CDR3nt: TGTGCCATCAGCGCCGGGGGCGCCGGGAAAGAGACCCAGTACTTC; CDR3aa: CAISAGGAGKETQYF
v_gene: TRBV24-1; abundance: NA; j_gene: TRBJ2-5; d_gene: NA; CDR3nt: TGTGCCACCAGTGATTTAGAGGAATACCAAGAGACCCAGTACTTC; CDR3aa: CATSDLEEYQETQYF
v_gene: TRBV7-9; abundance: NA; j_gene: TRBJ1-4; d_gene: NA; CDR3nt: TGTGCCAGCAGCTTAGTACAGGGTAATGAAAAACTGTTTTTT; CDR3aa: CASSLVQGNEKLFF
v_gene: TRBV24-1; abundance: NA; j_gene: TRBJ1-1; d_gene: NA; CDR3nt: TGTGCCACCAGTGGTGGGAGCAATCCGGGCAGGGTGAACACTGAAGCTTTCTTT; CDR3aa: CATSGGSNPGRVNTEAFF
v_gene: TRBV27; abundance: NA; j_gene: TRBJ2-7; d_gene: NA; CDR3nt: TGTGCCAGCAGTGGCAGGACATCTAGTTACTACGAGCAGTACTTC; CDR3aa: CASSGRTSSYYEQYF
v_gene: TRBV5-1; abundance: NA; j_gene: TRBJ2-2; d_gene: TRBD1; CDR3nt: TGCGCCAGCAGCTTTGGGGCAGGGGGTTACACCGGGGAGCTGTTTTTT; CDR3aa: CASSFGAGGYTGELFF
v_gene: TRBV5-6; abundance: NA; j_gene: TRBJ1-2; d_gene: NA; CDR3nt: TGTGCCAGCAGCATCGAACAGGCCACTATTCGCTATGGCTACACCTTC; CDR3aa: CASSIEQATIRYGYTF
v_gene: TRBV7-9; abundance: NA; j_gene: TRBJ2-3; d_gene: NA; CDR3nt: TGTGCCAGCAGCTTAGTAGGGGCTACAGATACGCAGTATTTT; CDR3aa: CASSLVGATDTQYF
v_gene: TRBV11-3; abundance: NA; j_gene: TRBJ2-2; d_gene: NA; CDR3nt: TGTGCCAGCAGCGGCCCGACCGGGGAGCTGTTTTTT; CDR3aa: CASSGPTGELFF
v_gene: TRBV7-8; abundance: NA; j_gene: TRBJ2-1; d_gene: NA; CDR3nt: TGTGCCAGCAGCTTGGGGACTTCCCTTCAGTTCTTC; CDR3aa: CASSLGTSLQFF
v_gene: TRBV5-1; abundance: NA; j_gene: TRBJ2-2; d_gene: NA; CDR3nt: TGCGCCAGCAGCTTAGGGCAGCGTAACGGGGAGCTGTTTTTT; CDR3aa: CASSLGQRNGELFF
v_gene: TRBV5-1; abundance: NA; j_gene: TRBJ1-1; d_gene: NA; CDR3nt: TGCGCCAGCAGCTTGGCAACAGGTATGGTGAACACTGAAGCTTTCTTT; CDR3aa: CASSLATGMVNTEAFF